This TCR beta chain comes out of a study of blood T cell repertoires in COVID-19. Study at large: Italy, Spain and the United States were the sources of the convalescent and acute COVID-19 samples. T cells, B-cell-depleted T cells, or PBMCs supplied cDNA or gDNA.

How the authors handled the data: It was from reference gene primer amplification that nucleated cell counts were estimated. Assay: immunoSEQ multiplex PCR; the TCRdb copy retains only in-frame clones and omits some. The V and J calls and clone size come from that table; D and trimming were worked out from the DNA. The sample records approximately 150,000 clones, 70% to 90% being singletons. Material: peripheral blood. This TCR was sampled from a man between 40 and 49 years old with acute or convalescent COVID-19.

The CDR3 DNA sequence: TGCGCCAGCAGCACTGACAATGAGCAGTTCTTC. This gives the protein CASSTDNEQFF. This chain links TRBV5-1 with TRBJ2-1; the D is unclear. Germline loops: CDR1 SGHRS, CDR2 YFSETQ. With 4 bases removed from V and 5 bases from J, the gap between germline ends came to 4 bases. The CDR3 spans 11 residues.